Listed here are 30 T cell receptor beta chains from one sample, sequenced in a study of T cell repertoires in cytomegalovirus infection. MiXCR, applied by TCRdb to the reads, yields one record per CDR3 protein. Found here are some 280,000 distinct CDR3 sequences, about 13% of them singletons; the top ten hold around 9%. Material: PBMCs. All receptors derive from a human donor in good health (CMV status not recorded). Some clones in this sample may be carry-over from other donors' samples.

The rearrangement joins TRBV29-1 to TRBJ1-1; no clear D. Germline V CDR1 and CDR2: SQVTM, ANQGSEA. Trimming stripped 5 bases from V and 0 bases from J, with 7 bases between. The CDR3 loop spans 12 amino acids. CDR3 protein: CSVSYMNTEAFF. CDR3 DNA: TGCAGCGTTAGCTACATGAACACTGAAGCTTTCTTT. Drawing the rest from reference TRBV29-1 and TRBJ1-1, the complete variable domain is SAVISQKPSRDICQRGTSLTIQCQVDSQVTMMFWYRQQPGQSLTLIATANQGSEATYESGFVIDKFPISRPNLTFSTLTVSNMSPEDSSIYLCSVSYMNTEAFFGQGTRLTVV.

This rearrangement joins TRBV20-1 to TRBJ1-4, with TRBD1 as a possible D gene (5 bases). V was pared by 0 bases and J by 8 bases, with 16 bases between. CDR3 length: 15 residues. Looked up from germline, CDR1 is DFQATT and CDR2 is SNEGSKA (reference sequence). Here the CDR3 DNA reads TGCAGTGCTAGAGATGTCGGGGGGGTTAGGGAAAAACTGTTTTTT. Translating it yields CSARDVGGVREKLFF.

This chain connects TRBV15 to TRBJ1-1; no reliable D call. Trimming removed 8 bases at V and 6 bases at J, with 10 bases between. The CDR3 is made up of 11 amino acids. In germline, CDR1 is LNHNV, CDR2 YYDKDF (reference sequence). The CDR3 nucleotides read TGTGCCACCCATGCCGGGCCTGAAGCTTTCTTT. Protein product: CATHAGPEAFF.

This chain uses TRBV5-1 with TRBJ1-1; D is undetermined. This CDR3 spans 14 amino acids. Germline loops: CDR1 SGHRS, CDR2 YFSETQ. Trimming stripped 1 base from V and 8 bases from J, with 15 bases between. CDR3 coding DNA: TGCGCCAGCAGCTTGCAATCCAACCTGGGCGAAGCTTTCTTT. Its translation is CASSLQSNLGEAFF.

V usage is TRBV14 and J usage is TRBJ2-3; D is unclear. V was shortened by 4 bases and J by 9 bases, with 8 bases between the two germline ends. The germline CDR1 and CDR2 sequences are SGHDN and FVKESK. The CDR3 has 11 amino acids. CDR3 DNA sequence: TGTGCCAGCAGCCCCCAAGTCACGCAGTATTTT. Protein sequence: CASSPQVTQYF.

The chain uses TRBV7-9 and TRBJ1-2; a weak D match, TRBD1 (5 bases). Germline CDR1 and CDR2: SEHNR and FQNEAQ (reference sequence). The V and J ends lost 5 bases and 7 bases respectively, with 17 bases between them. The length of the CDR3 is 14 residues. In nucleotides, the CDR3 is TGTGCCAGCAGCATGACACAGGTGGCCTTTGGCTACACCTTC. Its translation: CASSMTQVAFGYTF. Full variable domain (remainder filled in from reference TRBV7-9 and TRBJ1-2): DTGVSQNPRHKITKRGQNVTFRCDPISEHNRLYWYRQTLGQGPEFLTYFQNEAQLEKSRLLSDRFSAERPKGSFSTLEIQRTEQGDSAMYLCASSMTQVAFGYTFGSGTRLTVV.

In this sample, this clonotype turned up many times. The chain links TRBV7-2 to TRBJ2-1; tentatively, D is TRBD2 (6 bases). Looked up from germline, CDR1 is SGHTA and CDR2 is FQGNSA. V was trimmed by 2 bases and J by 4 bases, leaving 12 bases between them. The CDR3 has 15 amino acids. This chain's CDR3 is CASSLYTGVYNEQFF. The CDR3 coding sequence is TGTGCCAGCAGCTTATACACGGGGGTATACAATGAGCAGTTCTTC.

The rearrangement uses TRBV24-1 and TRBJ2-1; TRBD1 is a possible D gene (5 bases). The CDR3 runs 16 residues. V was trimmed by 0 bases and J by 4 bases, leaving 12 bases between them. Per the germline V gene, CDR1 is KGHDR and CDR2 is SFDVKD. The CDR3: CATSDLDRNTYNEQFF. CDR3 nucleotides: TGTGCCACCAGTGATTTGGACAGAAATACTTACAATGAGCAGTTCTTC.

The chain carries TRBV12-3 or TRBV12-4 and TRBJ1-1; D remains ambiguous. The CDR3 spans 14 residues. Trimming left V 7 bases short and J 4 bases short, with 16 bases between. CDR3 DNA: TGTGCCAGCACCCCAGCGACCTGGGGCACTGAAGCTTTCTTT. Protein: CASTPATWGTEAFF.

The chain carries TRBV12-3 or TRBV12-4 and TRBJ2-1; D uncertain. V shed 2 bases and J shed 8 bases, with 7 bases lying between them. The CDR3 extends over 12 amino acids. CDR3 in DNA: TGTGCCAGCAGTTTAACGCGGTATGAGCAGTTCTTC. Its protein is CASSLTRYEQFF.

The sample holds many counts of this clonotype. The rearrangement uses TRBV4-1 and TRBJ2-1; no reliable D call. The CDR3 length is 16 residues. Germline assignment: CDR1 MGHRA and CDR2 YSYEKL. Trimming cost V 4 bases and J 3 bases, with 16 bases left between them. The CDR3 reads CASSPIPRQSYNEQFF. The DNA of the CDR3 is TGCGCCAGCAGCCCCATCCCGCGGCAAAGCTACAATGAGCAGTTCTTC.

This clonotype was counted at least ten times. This chain links TRBV7-9 with TRBJ2-2, with D perhaps matching TRBD1 or TRBD2 (5 bases each). Trimming stripped 2 bases from V and 4 bases from J, with 11 bases between. This CDR3 has 15 residues. The germline CDR1 and CDR2 sequences are SEHNR and FQNEAQ (reference sequence). The CDR3 spells CASSLIAGSTGELFF. In DNA form, the CDR3 reads TGTGCCAGCAGCTTAATCGCAGGGAGCACCGGGGAGCTGTTTTTT. Using reference TRBV7-9 and TRBJ2-2 for the parts outside the CDR3, the full variable domain is DTGVSQNPRHKITKRGQNVTFRCDPISEHNRLYWYRQTLGQGPEFLTYFQNEAQLEKSRLLSDRFSAERPKGSFSTLEIQRTEQGDSAMYLCASSLIAGSTGELFFGEGSRLTVL.

In this sample, this clonotype turned up once. This may be a read error, as it is one base from a much larger clone. V is TRBV7-2 and J is TRBJ2-7; perhaps D is TRBD1 or TRBD2 (5 bases each). The germline V gene has CDR1 SGHTA and CDR2 FQGNSA. The CDR3 contains 15 residues. Deletions cut 7 bases from V and 1 base from J, with 17 bases between. The CDR3 coding sequence is TGTGCCAGCACCATAAGACGGGGCGGATCCTACGAGCAGTACTTC. Its protein is CASTIRRGGSYEQYF.

V gene TRBV7-3 combines with J gene TRBJ2-5; D gene unclear. Germline CDR1 SGHTA, CDR2 FQGTGA. This CDR3 is 15 amino acids long. Between the trimmed V and J ends, which lost 0 bases and 7 bases, there was a span of 15 bases. Written as DNA, the CDR3 is TGTGCCAGCAGCTTAACAGATTCTAGGTTTGGGACCCAGTACTTC. Encoded protein: CASSLTDSRFGTQYF. Full variable domain (rest looked up from reference TRBV7-3 and TRBJ2-5): GAGVSQTPSNKVTEKGKYVELRCDPISGHTALYWYRQSLGQGPEFLIYFQGTGAADDSGLPNDRFFAVRPEGSVSTLKIQRTERGDSAVYLCASSLTDSRFGTQYFGPGTRLLVL.

This clonotype was observed at least ten times. The rearrangement joins TRBV6-1 to TRBJ2-5; D gene unclear. V lost 2 bases and J lost 3, with 16 bases in between. The CDR3 has 16 residues. Per the germline V gene, CDR1 is MNHNS and CDR2 is SASEGT. CDR3 bases: TGTGCCAGCAGTGAACGGACCACAATGCTTGAAGAGACCCAGTACTTC. It specifies CASSERTTMLEETQYF.

The CDR3 reads CSARGLAGGFVTTDTQYF. The CDR3 nucleotides are TGCAGTGCCCGCGGACTAGCGGGAGGGTTCGTTACCACAGATACGCAGTATTTT. The chain joins TRBV20-1 to TRBJ2-3; 15 bases are shared with TRBD2. After removal of 6 bases from V and 2 bases from J, the junction contained 12 bases not matched to a gene. The germline V gene has CDR1 DFQATT and CDR2 SNEGSKA (reference sequence). This CDR3 has 18 residues.

This clonotype was seen at least ten times. The V and J genes are TRBV7-8 and TRBJ1-1; 11 bases align to TRBD1. Trimming cost V 2 bases and J 6 bases; bases outside gene matches: 11. The CDR3 extends over 17 amino acids. Looked up from germline, CDR1 is SGHVS and CDR2 is FQNEAQ. The CDR3 region is CASSLITGTGGRAEAFF. The DNA of the CDR3 is TGTGCCAGCAGCTTAATTACCGGGACAGGGGGTAGGGCTGAAGCTTTCTTT.

The rearrangement links TRBV28 to TRBJ2-5; the match to TRBD2 covers 12 bases. V lost 6 bases, J lost 5 bases, and 7 bases stayed unmatched. This CDR3 spans 15 amino acids. CDR1 and CDR2 from the germline V gene are MDHEN and SYDVKM. The CDR3 here is CASRSRTSGTETQYF. The CDR3 DNA sequence: TGTGCCAGCAGATCGAGGACTAGCGGGACGGAGACCCAGTACTTC. The whole variable domain, remainder taken from reference TRBV28 and TRBJ2-5, is DVKVTQSSRYLVKRTGEKVFLECVQDMDHENMFWYRQDPGLGLRLIYFSYDVKMKEKGDIPEGYSVSREKKERFSLILESASTNQTSMYLCASRSRTSGTETQYFGPGTRLLVL.

In its sample, this clonotype was seen many times. The chain links TRBV7-2 to TRBJ2-6; possibly TRBD2 for D (6 bases). Germline V gene data show CDR1 as SGHTA and CDR2 as FQGNSA. V shed 3 bases and J shed 2 bases, with 14 bases lying between them. The CDR3 loop spans 17 amino acids. This chain's CDR3 is CASSFRGGVTGANVLTF. The DNA of the CDR3 is TGTGCCAGCAGCTTCCGTGGAGGGGTCACTGGGGCCAACGTCCTGACTTTC.

This clonotype has ten or more counts. The chain has TRBV7-2 and TRBJ2-7; TRBD2 matches at 8 bases. CDR1 and CDR2 from the germline V gene are SGHTA and FQGNSA. The V and J ends lost 4 bases and 3 bases, in that order; junction bases with no gene match: 5. This CDR3 has 14 amino acids. CDR3 amino acids: CASSSVSGIYEQYF. The CDR3 DNA reads as TGTGCCAGCAGCTCGGTTAGCGGGATCTACGAGCAGTACTTC.

This clonotype was picked up a small number of times. The chain has TRBV6-2 or TRBV6-3 and TRBJ2-2; 8 positions agree with TRBD2. V lost 2 bases to trimming and J lost 3 bases; unmatched junction nucleotides: 5. Germline V gene lookup returns CDR1 MNHEY and CDR2 SVGEGT. CDR3 length: 16 residues. The CDR3: CASSYPSGRDTGELFF. CDR3 DNA: TGTGCCAGCAGTTACCCAAGCGGGAGAGACACCGGGGAGCTGTTTTTT.

Many counts were recorded for this clonotype. The chain joins TRBV28 to TRBJ2-7; D is unresolved. The V gene lost 7 bases and the J gene lost 3 bases, with 16 bases spanning the gap. The germline V gene encodes CDR1 MDHEN and CDR2 SYDVKM. This CDR3 contains 14 residues. CDR3 nucleotides: TGTGCCAGCACCCCCTCGGCGGCGGTCTACGAGCAGTACTTC. It yields the protein CASTPSAAVYEQYF.

This clonotype was seen only a few times. The chain couples TRBV20-1 to TRBJ2-1; D is unresolved. Between the trimmed V and J ends, which lost 5 bases and 2 bases, there was a span of 10 bases. The CDR3 has 13 residues. The germline V gene has CDR1 DFQATT and CDR2 SNEGSKA (reference sequence). CDR3 region: CSAQESPYNEQFF. For the CDR3, the DNA is TGCAGTGCTCAAGAGTCGCCCTACAATGAGCAGTTCTTC.

This clonotype was observed a handful of times. The chain uses TRBV6-1 and TRBJ2-2; D call uncertain. Trimming removed 5 bases at V and 8 bases at J, with 21 bases between. The CDR3 is 16 residues long. Germline values: CDR1 MNHNS, CDR2 SASEGT. The chain's CDR3 is CASSLGPDIEAGELFF. The CDR3 nucleotides are TGTGCCAGCAGTCTCGGGCCCGACATCGAGGCTGGGGAGCTGTTTTTT.

This clonotype occurred many times. The CDR3 loop reads CASSFNRGLSGYTF. CDR3 coding DNA: TGTGCCAGCAGCTTTAATCGGGGGTTAAGTGGCTACACCTTC. The chain has TRBV5-6 and TRBJ1-2; the D gene is possibly TRBD1 (5 bases). This CDR3 contains 14 residues. Trimming stripped 2 bases from V and 7 bases from J, with 15 bases between. In germline, CDR1 is SGHDT, CDR2 YYEEEE.

This clonotype was picked up a small number of times. The genes are TRBV6-2 or TRBV6-3 and TRBJ1-1; D unclear. The germline V gene has CDR1 MNHEY and CDR2 SVGEGT. The CDR3 totals 12 residues. V was pared by 2 bases and J by 4 bases, with 5 bases between. CDR3 loop: CASSYRLTEAFF. The CDR3 DNA sequence: TGTGCCAGCAGTTACAGGCTCACTGAAGCTTTCTTT.

This clonotype was counted many times. J is TRBJ2-1 and V is TRBV7-6; TRBD2 matches 15 bases. Trimming took 4 bases from V and 7 from J; bases not matched to a gene: 8. The CDR3 totals 17 residues. Germline CDR1 is SGHVS and CDR2 is FNYEAQ. The CDR3: CASSWTSGRVTSNEQFF. The CDR3 bases are TGTGCCAGCAGCTGGACTAGCGGGAGGGTTACTTCGAATGAGCAGTTCTTC.

The rearrangement joins TRBV29-1 to TRBJ2-1; TRBD1 matches at 8 bases. The ends lost 6 bases at V and 9 bases at J; junction bases unmatched: 13. This CDR3 contains 14 residues. Germline loops: CDR1 SQVTM, CDR2 ANQGSEA. CDR3 bases: TGCAGCGTGAGAATCGGACAGGGTGGGACTGAGCAGTTCTTC. Protein product: CSVRIGQGGTEQFF.

This clonotype was counted ten times or more. This chain joins TRBV7-8 and TRBJ2-1; D remains unclear. The V end was cut by 4 bases, the J end by 5 bases, with 21 bases between. Germline V lookup: CDR1 SGHVS, CDR2 FQNEAQ. CDR3 length: 17 residues. CDR3 DNA: TGTGCCAGCAGCTCACCCGACTTCCAGGCCCAGGACAATGAGCAGTTCTTC. Translated: CASSSPDFQAQDNEQFF.

The chain carries TRBV28 and TRBJ2-7; 11 nucleotides line up with TRBD1. V trimming: 2 bases; J trimming: 4 bases; junction bases outside the gene matches: 4. The CDR3 totals 15 residues. In germline, CDR1 is MDHEN, CDR2 SYDVKM. CDR3 bases: TGTGCCAGCAGTTTAATGGACAGGGGGCAGTACGAGCAGTACTTC. Translated: CASSLMDRGQYEQYF.